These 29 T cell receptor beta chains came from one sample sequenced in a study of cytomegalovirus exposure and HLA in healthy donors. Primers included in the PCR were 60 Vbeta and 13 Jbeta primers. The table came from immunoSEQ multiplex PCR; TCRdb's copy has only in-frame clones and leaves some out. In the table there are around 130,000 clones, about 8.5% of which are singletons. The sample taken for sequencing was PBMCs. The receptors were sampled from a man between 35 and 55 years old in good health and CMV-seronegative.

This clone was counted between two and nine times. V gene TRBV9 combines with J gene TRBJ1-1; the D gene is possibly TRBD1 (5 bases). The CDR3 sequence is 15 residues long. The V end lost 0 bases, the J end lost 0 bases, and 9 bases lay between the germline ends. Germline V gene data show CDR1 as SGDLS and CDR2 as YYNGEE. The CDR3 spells CASSVVGPLNTEAFF. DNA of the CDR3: TGTGCCAGCAGCGTAGTGGGGCCGCTGAACACTGAAGCTTTCTTT.

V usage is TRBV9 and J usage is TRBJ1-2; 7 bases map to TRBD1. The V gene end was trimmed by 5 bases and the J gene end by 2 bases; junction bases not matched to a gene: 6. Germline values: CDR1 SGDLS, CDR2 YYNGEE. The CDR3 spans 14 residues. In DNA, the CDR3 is TGTGCCAGCAGGGATCTACAGGGGAACTATGGCTACACCTTC. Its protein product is CASRDLQGNYGYTF.

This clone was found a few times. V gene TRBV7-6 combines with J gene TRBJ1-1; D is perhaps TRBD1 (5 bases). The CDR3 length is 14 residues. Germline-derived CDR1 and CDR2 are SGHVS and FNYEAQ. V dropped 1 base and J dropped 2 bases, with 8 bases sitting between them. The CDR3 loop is CASSLGQGNTEAFF. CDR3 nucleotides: TGTGCCAGCAGCTTAGGGCAGGGTAACACTGAAGCTTTCTTT.

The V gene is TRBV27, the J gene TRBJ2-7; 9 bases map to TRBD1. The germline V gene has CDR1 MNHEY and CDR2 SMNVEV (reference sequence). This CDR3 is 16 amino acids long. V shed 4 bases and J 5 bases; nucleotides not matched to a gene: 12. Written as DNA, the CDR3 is TGTGCCAGCAGTTCGGATTCCGGGACAGGGTACAACGAGCAGTACTTC. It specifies CASSSDSGTGYNEQYF.

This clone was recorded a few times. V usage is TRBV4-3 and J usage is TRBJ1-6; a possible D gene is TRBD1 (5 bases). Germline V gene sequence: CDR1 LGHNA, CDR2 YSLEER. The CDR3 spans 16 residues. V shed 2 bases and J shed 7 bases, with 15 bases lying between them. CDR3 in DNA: TGCGCCAGCAGCCAAATTATAGGTCAGGGAAATTCACCCCTCCACTTT. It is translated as CASSQIIGQGNSPLHF.

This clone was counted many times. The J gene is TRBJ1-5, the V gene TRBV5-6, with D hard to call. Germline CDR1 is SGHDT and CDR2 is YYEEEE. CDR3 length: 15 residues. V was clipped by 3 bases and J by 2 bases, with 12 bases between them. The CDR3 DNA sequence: TGTGCCAGCAGCTCCTGGGCGGAGGGCAATCAGCCCCAGCATTTT. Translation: CASSSWAEGNQPQHF.

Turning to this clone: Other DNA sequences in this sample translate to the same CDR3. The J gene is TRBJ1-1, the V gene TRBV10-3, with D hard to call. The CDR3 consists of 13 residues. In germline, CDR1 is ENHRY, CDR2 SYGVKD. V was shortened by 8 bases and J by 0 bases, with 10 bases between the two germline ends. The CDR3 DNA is TGTGCCATCTCCGGGGAGATGAACACTGAAGCTTTCTTT. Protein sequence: CAISGEMNTEAFF.

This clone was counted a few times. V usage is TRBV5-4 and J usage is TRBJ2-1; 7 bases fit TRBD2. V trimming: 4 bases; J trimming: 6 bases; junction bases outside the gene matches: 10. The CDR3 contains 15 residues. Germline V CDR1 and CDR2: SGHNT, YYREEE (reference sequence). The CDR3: CASSPEGGAFNEQFF. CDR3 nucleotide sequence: TGTGCCAGCAGCCCTGAGGGAGGGGCATTCAATGAGCAGTTCTTC.

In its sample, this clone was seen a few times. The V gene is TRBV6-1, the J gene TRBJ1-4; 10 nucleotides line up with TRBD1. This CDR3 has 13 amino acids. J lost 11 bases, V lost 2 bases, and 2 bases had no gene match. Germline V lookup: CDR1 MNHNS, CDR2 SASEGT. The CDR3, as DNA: TGTGCCAGCAGTGAATGGGGACAGGGGAAACTGTTTTTT. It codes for CASSEWGQGKLFF.

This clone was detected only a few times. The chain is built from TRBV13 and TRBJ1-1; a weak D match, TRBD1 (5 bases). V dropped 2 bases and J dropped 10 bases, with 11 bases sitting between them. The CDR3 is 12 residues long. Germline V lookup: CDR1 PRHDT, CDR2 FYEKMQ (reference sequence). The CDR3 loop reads CASSLPDSRAFF. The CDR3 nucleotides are TGTGCCAGCAGCTTACCCGACAGTCGAGCTTTCTTT.

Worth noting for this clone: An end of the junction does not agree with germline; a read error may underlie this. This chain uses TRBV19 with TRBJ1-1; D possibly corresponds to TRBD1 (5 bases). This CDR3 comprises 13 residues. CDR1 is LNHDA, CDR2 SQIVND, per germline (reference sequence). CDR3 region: CASTIQANTEAFF. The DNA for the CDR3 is TGTGCCAGTACTATACAGGCGAACACTGAAGCTTTCTTT.

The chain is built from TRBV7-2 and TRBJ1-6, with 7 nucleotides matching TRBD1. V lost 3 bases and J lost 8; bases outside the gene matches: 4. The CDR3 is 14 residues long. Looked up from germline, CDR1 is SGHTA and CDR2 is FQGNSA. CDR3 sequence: CASSLEGAYSPLHF. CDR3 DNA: TGTGCCAGCAGCTTGGAGGGGGCTTATTCACCCCTCCACTTT.

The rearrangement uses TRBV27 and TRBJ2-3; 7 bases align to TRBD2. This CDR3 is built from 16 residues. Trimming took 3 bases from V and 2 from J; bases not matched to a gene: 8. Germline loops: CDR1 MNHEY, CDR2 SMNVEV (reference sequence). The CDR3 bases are TGTGCCAGCAGTTTGGGGAGGGGCAGGATCACAGATACGCAGTATTTT. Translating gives CASSLGRGRITDTQYF.

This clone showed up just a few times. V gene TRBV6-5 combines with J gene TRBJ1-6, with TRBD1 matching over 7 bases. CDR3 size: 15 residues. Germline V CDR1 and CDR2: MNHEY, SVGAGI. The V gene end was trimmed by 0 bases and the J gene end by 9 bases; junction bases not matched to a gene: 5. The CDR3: CASSYSGRGTSPLHF. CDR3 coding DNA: TGTGCCAGCAGTTACTCGGGCAGGGGGACTTCACCCCTCCACTTT.

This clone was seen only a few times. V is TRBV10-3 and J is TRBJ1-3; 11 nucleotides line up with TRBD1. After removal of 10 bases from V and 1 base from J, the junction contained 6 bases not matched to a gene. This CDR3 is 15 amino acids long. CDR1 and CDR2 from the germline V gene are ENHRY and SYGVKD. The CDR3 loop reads CATSDRGLSGNTIYF. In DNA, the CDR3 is TGTGCCACCTCGGACAGGGGGCTATCTGGAAACACCATATATTTT.

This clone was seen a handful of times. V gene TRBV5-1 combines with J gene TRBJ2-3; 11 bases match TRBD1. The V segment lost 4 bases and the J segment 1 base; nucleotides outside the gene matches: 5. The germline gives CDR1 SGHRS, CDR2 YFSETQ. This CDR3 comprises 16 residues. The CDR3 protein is CASSEGTGGGTDTQYF. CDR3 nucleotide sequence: TGCGCCAGCAGCGAGGGGACAGGGGGGGGCACAGATACGCAGTATTTT.

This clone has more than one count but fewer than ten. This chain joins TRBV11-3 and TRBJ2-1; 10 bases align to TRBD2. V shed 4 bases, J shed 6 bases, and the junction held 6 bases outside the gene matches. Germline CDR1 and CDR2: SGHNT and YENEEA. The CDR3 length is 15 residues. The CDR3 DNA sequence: TGTGCCAGCAGCTACAGCGGGGGGGTGGGCAATGAGCAGTTCTTC. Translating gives CASSYSGGVGNEQFF. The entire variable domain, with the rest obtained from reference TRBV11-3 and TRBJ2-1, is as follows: EAGVVQSPRYKIIEKKQPVAFWCNPISGHNTLYWYLQNLGQGPELLIRYENEEAVDDSQLPKDRFSAERLKGVDSTLKIQPAELGDSAVYLCASSYSGGVGNEQFFGPGTRLTVL.

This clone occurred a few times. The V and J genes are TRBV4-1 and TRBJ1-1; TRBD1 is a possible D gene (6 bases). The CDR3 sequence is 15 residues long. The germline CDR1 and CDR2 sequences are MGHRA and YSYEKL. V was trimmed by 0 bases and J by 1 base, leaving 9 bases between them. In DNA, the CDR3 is TGCGCCAGCAGCCAAGACCTGGACAGGAACACTGAAGCTTTCTTT. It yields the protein CASSQDLDRNTEAFF.

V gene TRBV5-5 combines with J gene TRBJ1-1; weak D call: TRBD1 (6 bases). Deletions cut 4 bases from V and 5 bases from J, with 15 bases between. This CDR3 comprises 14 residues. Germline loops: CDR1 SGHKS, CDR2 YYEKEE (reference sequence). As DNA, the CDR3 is TGTGCCAGCAGCGTCCAGGGGTCGGGTACTGAAGCTTTCTTT. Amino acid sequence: CASSVQGSGTEAFF.

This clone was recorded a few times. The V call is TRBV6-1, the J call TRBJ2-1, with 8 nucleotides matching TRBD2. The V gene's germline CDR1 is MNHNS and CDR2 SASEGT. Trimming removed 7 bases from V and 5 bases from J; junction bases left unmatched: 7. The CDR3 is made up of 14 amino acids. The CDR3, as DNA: TGTGCCAGCAAGGTAGCGGGGTTTCACAATGAGCAGTTCTTC. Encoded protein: CASKVAGFHNEQFF.

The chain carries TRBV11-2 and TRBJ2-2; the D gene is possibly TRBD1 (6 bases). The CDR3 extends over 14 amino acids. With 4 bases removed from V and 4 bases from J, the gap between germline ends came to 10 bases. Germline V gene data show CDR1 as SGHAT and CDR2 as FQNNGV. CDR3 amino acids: CASSSGHSTGELFF. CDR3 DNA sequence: TGTGCCAGCAGCTCGGGACACTCCACCGGGGAGCTGTTTTTT.

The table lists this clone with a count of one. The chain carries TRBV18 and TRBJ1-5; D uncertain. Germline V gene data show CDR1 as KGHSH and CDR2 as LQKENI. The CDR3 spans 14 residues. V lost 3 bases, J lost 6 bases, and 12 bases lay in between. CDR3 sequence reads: CASSPQELGQPQHF. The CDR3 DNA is TGTGCCAGCTCACCCCAGGAACTCGGTCAGCCCCAGCATTTT.

CDR3 protein: CASSLPPGANSPLHF. CDR3 nucleotide sequence: TGTGCCAGCAGCTTACCCCCAGGGGCTAATTCACCCCTCCACTTT. J is TRBJ1-6 and V is TRBV5-4; D possibly corresponds to TRBD1 (6 bases). V was cut by 2 bases and J by 6 bases, with 12 bases left in between. The length of the CDR3 is 15 residues. The germline CDR1 and CDR2 sequences are SGHNT and YYREEE (reference sequence).

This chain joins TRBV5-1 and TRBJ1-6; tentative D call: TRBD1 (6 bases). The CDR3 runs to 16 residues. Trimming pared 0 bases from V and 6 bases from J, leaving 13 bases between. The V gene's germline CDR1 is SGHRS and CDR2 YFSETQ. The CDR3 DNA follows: TGCGCCAGCAGCTTGGGGGGGCCACCGAGTAATTCACCCCTCCACTTT. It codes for CASSLGGPPSNSPLHF.

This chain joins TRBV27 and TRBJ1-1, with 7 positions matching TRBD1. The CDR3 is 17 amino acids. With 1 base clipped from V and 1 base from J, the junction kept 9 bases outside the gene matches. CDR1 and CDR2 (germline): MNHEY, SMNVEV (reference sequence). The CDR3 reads CASSLLVGGGENTEAFF. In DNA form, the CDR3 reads TGTGCCAGCAGTTTATTGGTAGGGGGCGGCGAGAACACTGAAGCTTTCTTT.

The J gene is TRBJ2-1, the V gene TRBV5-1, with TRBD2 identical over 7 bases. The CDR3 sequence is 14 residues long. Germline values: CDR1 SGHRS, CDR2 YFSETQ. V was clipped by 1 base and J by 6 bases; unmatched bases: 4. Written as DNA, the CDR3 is TGCGCCAGCAGCTTGACGACTAGCCCCAATGAGCAGTTCTTC. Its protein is CASSLTTSPNEQFF.

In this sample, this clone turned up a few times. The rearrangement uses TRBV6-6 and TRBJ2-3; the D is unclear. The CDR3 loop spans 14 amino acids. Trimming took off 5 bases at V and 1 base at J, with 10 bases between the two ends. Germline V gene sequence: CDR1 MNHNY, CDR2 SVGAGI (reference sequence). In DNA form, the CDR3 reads TGTGCCAGCAGTCCTTCAGGCCGCACAGATACGCAGTATTTT. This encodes CASSPSGRTDTQYF.

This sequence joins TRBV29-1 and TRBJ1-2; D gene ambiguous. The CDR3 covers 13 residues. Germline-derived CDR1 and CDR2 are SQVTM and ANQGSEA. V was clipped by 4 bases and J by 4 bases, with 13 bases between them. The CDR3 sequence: CSVGEGAGYGYTF. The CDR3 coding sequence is TGCAGCGTTGGGGAGGGCGCGGGCTATGGCTACACCTTC.

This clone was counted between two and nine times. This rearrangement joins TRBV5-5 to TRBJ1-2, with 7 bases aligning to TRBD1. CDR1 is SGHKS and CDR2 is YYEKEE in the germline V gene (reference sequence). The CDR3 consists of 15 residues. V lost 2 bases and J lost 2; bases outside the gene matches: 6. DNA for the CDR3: TGTGCCAGCAGCTTAATCGGGACAGACAACTATGGCTACACCTTC. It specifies CASSLIGTDNYGYTF.